These 8 T cell receptor beta chains came from one sample sequenced in a study of Graves' ophthalmopathy and Graves' hyperthyroidism. The sequenced template was RNA, covering the TCR beta CDR3 region. HTBI-primed first-round RT-PCR preceded second-round multiplex PCR. In TCRdb, the multiplex PCR reads were re-called with MiXCR into one record per CDR3 protein. The profile covers approximately 1.2 million distinct CDR3 sequences, with around a third appearing a single time and around 10% taken by the ten largest. The sequenced sample was peripheral blood or thyroid tissue (not recorded which). These receptors were obtained from an adult man with Graves' hyperthyroidism.

This clonotype was detected a few times. The CDR3 sequence: CASSSRVTSGNTIYF. CDR3 nucleotides: TGTGCCAGCAGTTCCAGGGTCACCTCTGGAAACACCATATATTTT. The rearrangement uses TRBV2 and TRBJ1-3, with D possibly matching TRBD1 (5 bases). The germline V gene encodes CDR1 SNHLY and CDR2 FYNNEI. The CDR3 has 15 residues. V lost 5 bases to trimming and J lost 0 bases, with 11 bases between them.

A note on this clonotype: At one end the junction does not follow the germline gene, possibly because of a read error. This rearrangement joins TRBV7-2 to TRBJ2-7; D unclear. Germline V lookup: CDR1 SGHTA, CDR2 FQGNSA. This CDR3 has 16 amino acids. The CDR3 protein is CASSQDLSSTTYEQYF. CDR3 DNA: TGCGCCAGCAGCCAAGATTTAAGTTCCACCACCTACGAGCAGTACTTC.

This clonotype was seen a few times. The chain is built from TRBV5-6 and TRBJ2-4, with 11 bases lining up with TRBD1. Germline CDR1 SGHDT, CDR2 YYEEEE. Unmatched junction bases numbered 10, after V lost 3 bases and J lost 8 bases. CDR3 length equals 16 residues. CDR3 sequence: CASSSSPGQGGDIQYF. CDR3 coding DNA: TGTGCCAGCAGCTCCAGTCCGGGACAGGGGGGAGACATTCAGTACTTC.

This rearrangement joins TRBV4-3 to TRBJ1-4; D is possibly TRBD1 (5 bases). Germline-derived CDR1 and CDR2 are LGHNA and YSLEER. CDR3 length: 14 residues. Trimming removed 0 bases at V and 7 bases at J, with 9 bases between. The CDR3 protein is CASSQEGVVEKLFF. The CDR3 DNA reads TGCGCCAGCAGCCAAGAAGGGGTTGTTGAAAAACTGTTTTTT.

The V call is TRBV7-9, the J call TRBJ1-4, with a possible D match to TRBD1 (6 bases). CDR1 and CDR2 from the germline V gene are SEHNR and FQNEAQ (reference sequence). This CDR3 contains 15 residues. The ends were cut back, 1 base at V and 8 bases at J, with 14 bases in the middle. This CDR3 reads CASSLVGRGGEKLFF. CDR3 nucleotide sequence: TGTGCCAGCAGCTTAGTAGGCAGGGGAGGGGAAAAACTGTTTTTT. Full variable domain (outside the CDR3, taken from reference TRBV7-9 and TRBJ1-4): DTGVSQNPRHKITKRGQNVTFRCDPISEHNRLYWYRQTLGQGPEFLTYFQNEAQLEKSRLLSDRFSAERPKGSFSTLEIQRTEQGDSAMYLCASSLVGRGGEKLFFGSGTQLSVL.

The chain employs TRBV19 and TRBJ2-5; TRBD2 matches 9 bases. CDR3 length equals 19 residues. V was pared by 9 bases and J by 1 base, with 21 bases of the junction left unmatched. Germline-derived CDR1 and CDR2 are LNHDA and SQIVND (reference sequence). CDR3 region: CASSEALRGSGGLQETQYF. CDR3 bases: TGTGCCAGCAGTGAAGCGCTGCGGGGGAGCGGGGGGCTCCAAGAGACCCAGTACTTC.

This clonotype was recorded many times. The chain couples TRBV6-2 or TRBV6-3 to TRBJ1-1; D remains ambiguous. The CDR3 loop spans 15 amino acids. The germline V and J ends were trimmed by 0 bases and 3 bases, with 11 bases remaining between them. Germline CDR1 MNHEY, CDR2 SVGEGT. In DNA, the CDR3 is TGTGCCAGCAGTTACTCGGAAGGGTACGACACTGAAGCTTTCTTT. Residues: CASSYSEGYDTEAFF.

The sample holds many counts of this clonotype. The rearrangement uses TRBV5-1 and TRBJ1-2; D gene uncertain. V lost 2 bases and J 6 bases, leaving 5 bases between the germline ends. The germline V gene encodes CDR1 SGHRS and CDR2 YFSETQ. CDR3 length: 11 residues. CDR3 in DNA: TGCGCCAGCAGCTTCGAGGATGGCTACACCTTC. Encoded protein: CASSFEDGYTF.